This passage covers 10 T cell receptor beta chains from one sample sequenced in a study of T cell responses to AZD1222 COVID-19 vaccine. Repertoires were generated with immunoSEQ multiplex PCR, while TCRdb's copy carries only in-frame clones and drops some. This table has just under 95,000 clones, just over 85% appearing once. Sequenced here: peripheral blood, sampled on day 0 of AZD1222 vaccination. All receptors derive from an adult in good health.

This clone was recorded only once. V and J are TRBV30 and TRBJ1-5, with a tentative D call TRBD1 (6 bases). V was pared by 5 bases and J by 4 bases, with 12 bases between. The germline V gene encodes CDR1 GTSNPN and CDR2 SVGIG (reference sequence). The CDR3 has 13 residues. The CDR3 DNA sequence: TGTGCCTGGGCGCGGGACACAAATCAGCCCCAGCATTTT. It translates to CAWARDTNQPQHF.

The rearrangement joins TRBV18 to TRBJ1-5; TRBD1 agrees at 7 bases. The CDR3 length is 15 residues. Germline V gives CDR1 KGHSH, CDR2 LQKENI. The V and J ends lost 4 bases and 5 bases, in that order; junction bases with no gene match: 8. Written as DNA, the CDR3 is TGTGCCAGCTCACTGGGACAGCCGGGGCATCAGCCCCAGCATTTT. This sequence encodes CASSLGQPGHQPQHF.

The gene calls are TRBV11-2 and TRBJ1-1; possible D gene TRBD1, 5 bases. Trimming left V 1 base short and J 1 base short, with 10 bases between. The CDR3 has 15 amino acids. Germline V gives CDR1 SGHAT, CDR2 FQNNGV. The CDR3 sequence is CASSLGSGPNTEAFF. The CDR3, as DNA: TGTGCCAGCAGCTTAGGTTCAGGGCCGAACACTGAAGCTTTCTTT.

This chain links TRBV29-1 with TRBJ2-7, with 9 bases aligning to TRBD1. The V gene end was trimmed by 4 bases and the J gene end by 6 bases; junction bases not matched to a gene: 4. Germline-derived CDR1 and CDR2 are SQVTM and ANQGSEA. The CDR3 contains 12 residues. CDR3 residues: CSVAGQGPEQYF. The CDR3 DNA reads TGCAGCGTTGCGGGACAGGGACCCGAGCAGTACTTC.

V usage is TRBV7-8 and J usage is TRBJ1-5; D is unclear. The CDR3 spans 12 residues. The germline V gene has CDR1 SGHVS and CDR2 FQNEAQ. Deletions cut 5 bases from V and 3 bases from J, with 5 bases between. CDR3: CASSPDNQPQHF. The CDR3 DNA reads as TGTGCCAGCAGCCCAGACAATCAGCCCCAGCATTTT.

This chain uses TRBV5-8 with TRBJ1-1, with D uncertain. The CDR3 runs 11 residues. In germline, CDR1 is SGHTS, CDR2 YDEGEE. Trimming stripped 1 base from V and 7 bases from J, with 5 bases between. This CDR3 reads CASSLRREAFF. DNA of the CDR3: TGTGCCAGCAGCTTGCGGCGTGAAGCTTTCTTT.

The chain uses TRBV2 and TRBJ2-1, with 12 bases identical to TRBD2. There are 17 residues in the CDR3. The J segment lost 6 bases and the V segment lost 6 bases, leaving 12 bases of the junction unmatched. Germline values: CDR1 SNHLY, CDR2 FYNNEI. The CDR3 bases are TGTGCCAGCAGGGGTGCTTCTAGCGGGGGGGCCTCCAATGAGCAGTTCTTC. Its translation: CASRGASSGGASNEQFF.

The CDR3 loop is CASNRRGTQYF. CDR3 bases: TGTGCCAGCAATAGAAGAGGTACGCAGTATTTT. The J gene is TRBJ2-3, the V gene TRBV27; D unclear. The germline gives CDR1 MNHEY, CDR2 SMNVEV (reference sequence). V was shortened by 7 bases and J by 8 bases, with 10 bases between the two germline ends. CDR3 size: 11 residues.

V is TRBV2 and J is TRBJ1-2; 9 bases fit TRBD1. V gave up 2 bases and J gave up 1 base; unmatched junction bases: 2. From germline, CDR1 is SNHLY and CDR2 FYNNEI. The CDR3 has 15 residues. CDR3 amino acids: CASSERTGVNYGYTF. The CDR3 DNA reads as TGTGCCAGCAGTGAACGGACAGGGGTTAACTATGGCTACACCTTC.

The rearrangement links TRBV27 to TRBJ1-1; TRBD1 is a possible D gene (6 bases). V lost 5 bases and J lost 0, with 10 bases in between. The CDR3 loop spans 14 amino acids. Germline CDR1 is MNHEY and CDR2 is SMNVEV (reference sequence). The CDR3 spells CASSPDRMNTEAFF. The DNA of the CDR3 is TGTGCCAGCAGTCCTGACAGGATGAACACTGAAGCTTTCTTT.